This T cell receptor beta chain was recorded in a study of control samples from healthy donors and cancer patients. This clone was seen a single time. The length of the CDR3 is 18 residues. CDR1 SNHLY and CDR2 FYNNEI come from the germline V gene. With 5 bases removed from V and 0 bases from J, the gap between germline ends came to 22 bases. This table comes from immunoSEQ multiplex PCR, and its TCRdb copy is limited to in-frame clones, with some not included. The repertoire holds 100,000 to 150,000 clones, 90% seen once, with less than 2.5% in the top ten. The genes are TRBV2 and TRBJ1-1, with D perhaps matching TRBD1 (6 bases). The sample was blood. This clonotype was sampled from a man younger than 35 in good health. The CDR3 nucleotides read TGTGCCAGCAGTACTTCTAGAACACAGGGAAACATGAACACTGAAGCTTTCTTT. Translation gives CASSTSRTQGNMNTEAFF.